This T cell receptor gamma chain was sequenced during a study of gamma-delta T cells after stem cell transplantation. With regard to this clone: A far more abundant clone sits one base away, making this likely a read error. This same CDR3 is encoded by further DNA sequences in the sample.

TCRdb reapplied CATT to the RT-PCR reads. The sample yields more than 350 gamma-chain clones, around 2.3% seen once. Germline CDR1 reads EGSNGY; CDR2 reads YDSYNSKV. The length of the CDR3 is 12 residues. The sequencing sample was made of gamma-delta T cells. The V and J genes are TRGV2 and TRGJ1 or TRGJ2. This TCR came from a human donor. It is not recorded whose cells these are; they may come from a transplant donor. The CDR3 is CATWDGRREKLF. The CDR3 coding sequence is TGTGCGACCTGGGACGGGCGCAGGGAGAAACTCTTT.